These T cell receptor beta chains were read from a single sample in a study of CD8 T cells in ankylosing spondylitis. TCRdb ran MiXCR on the 5' RACE reads and lists one entry per CDR3 protein. The sample contains under 450,000 distinct CDR3 sequences, 20% to 25% of which appear only once. The sequencing input was blood, either unsorted or a sorted T cell fraction (not recorded which). These receptors all stem from a male donor with ankylosing spondylitis or in good health (not recorded which). Both conserved end residues are part of each CDR3. D genes are given only for firm matches. Size tells how often a clone was seen (once, few, many) or the class of an expanded clone, and some rows leave it out.

d_gene: NA; j_gene: TRBJ2-7; abundance: few; v_gene: TRBV6-5; CDR3nt: TGTGCCAGCAGTTACTCGAGAAGGGGGGGGGAGCAGTACTTC; CDR3aa: CASSYSRRGGEQYF
d_gene: TRBD2; j_gene: TRBJ2-2; abundance: NA; v_gene: TRBV2; CDR3nt: TGTGCCAGCAGACCTTCTAGCGGGGGGGCGCACGCGAACACCGGGGAGCTGTTTTTT; CDR3aa: CASRPSSGGAHANTGELFF
d_gene: TRBD1; j_gene: TRBJ1-2; abundance: NA; v_gene: TRBV4-1; CDR3nt: TGCGCCAGCAGCCAAGAACCCCAGACAGGGTCTGGCTACACCTTC; CDR3aa: CASSQEPQTGSGYTF
d_gene: TRBD1; j_gene: TRBJ2-1; abundance: NA; v_gene: TRBV12-5; CDR3nt: TGTGCTAGTGGTTTGGACAGGGGAAATGAGCAGTTCTTC; CDR3aa: CASGLDRGNEQFF
d_gene: NA; j_gene: TRBJ2-1; abundance: few; v_gene: TRBV30; CDR3nt: TGTGCCCAGGACAGCTCCTACAATGAGCAGTTCTTC; CDR3aa: CAQDSSYNEQFF
d_gene: NA; j_gene: TRBJ2-2; abundance: NA; v_gene: TRBV6-5; CDR3nt: TGTGCCAGCAGTTCGGACGGACGAAACACCGGGGAGCTGTTTTTT; CDR3aa: CASSSDGRNTGELFF
d_gene: NA; j_gene: TRBJ2-1; abundance: NA; v_gene: TRBV29-1; CDR3nt: TGCAGCGTTGAAGAGGGGAGACTTCCGGTAGGGTCGGAGCAGTTCTTC; CDR3aa: CSVEEGRLPVGSEQFF
d_gene: NA; j_gene: TRBJ2-7; abundance: NA; v_gene: TRBV27; CDR3nt: TGTGCCAGTCGGGGGGCAGGGGGGATCTACGAGCAGTACTTC; CDR3aa: CASRGAGGIYEQYF
d_gene: TRBD2; j_gene: TRBJ2-7; abundance: NA; v_gene: TRBV6-5; CDR3nt: TGTGCCAGCAGTTACGGTCGGGGGGGCGCCTACGAGCAGTACTTC; CDR3aa: CASSYGRGGAYEQYF
d_gene: TRBD1; j_gene: TRBJ2-1; abundance: few; v_gene: TRBV28; CDR3nt: TGTGCCAGCAGTTTATACAGGGGGAACAATGAGCAGTTCTTC; CDR3aa: CASSLYRGNNEQFF
d_gene: NA; j_gene: TRBJ1-5; abundance: few; v_gene: TRBV10-3; CDR3nt: TGTGCCATCAGTGACGTCGGGACCCAGCCCCAGCATTTT; CDR3aa: CAISDVGTQPQHF
d_gene: NA; j_gene: TRBJ1-5; abundance: NA; v_gene: TRBV28; CDR3nt: TGTGCCAGCGCACAGGGATCTCAGCCCCAGCATTTT; CDR3aa: CASAQGSQPQHF
d_gene: NA; j_gene: TRBJ2-3; abundance: few; v_gene: TRBV4-1; CDR3nt: TGCGCCAGCAGCCCCTGGTCGGGGGCCCCAGATACGCAGTATTTT; CDR3aa: CASSPWSGAPDTQYF
d_gene: NA; j_gene: TRBJ2-1; abundance: few; v_gene: TRBV15; CDR3nt: TGTGCCACCAGCAGGGATAGGACGAGCTCCTACAATGAGCAGTTCTTC; CDR3aa: CATSRDRTSSYNEQFF
d_gene: NA; j_gene: TRBJ2-3; abundance: few; v_gene: TRBV28; CDR3nt: TGTGCCAGCAGTCGAGGATTTACTAGCACAGATACGCAGTATTTT; CDR3aa: CASSRGFTSTDTQYF
d_gene: NA; j_gene: TRBJ2-2; abundance: NA; v_gene: TRBV2; CDR3nt: TGTGCCAGCGAGGGTGGCTTGAACACCGGGGAGCTGTTTTTT; CDR3aa: CASEGGLNTGELFF
d_gene: TRBD2; j_gene: TRBJ2-1; abundance: NA; v_gene: TRBV20-1; CDR3nt: TGCAGTGCTAGAAACCCCAGCGGGGGGGAGAATGAGCAGTTCTTC; CDR3aa: CSARNPSGGENEQFF
d_gene: TRBD2; j_gene: TRBJ2-3; abundance: NA; v_gene: TRBV30; CDR3nt: TGTGCCTGGAGCCTAGCGGGGAGCACAGATACGCAGTATTTT; CDR3aa: CAWSLAGSTDTQYF
d_gene: NA; j_gene: TRBJ2-7; abundance: NA; v_gene: TRBV4-1; CDR3nt: TGCGCCAGCAGCCAAGGCGTGGGCACTACCTACGAGCAGTACTTC; CDR3aa: CASSQGVGTTYEQYF
d_gene: TRBD1; j_gene: TRBJ2-3; abundance: NA; v_gene: TRBV7-8; CDR3nt: TGTGCCAGCAGCTACCGGACAGGGGGCAGCACAGATACGCAGTATTTT; CDR3aa: CASSYRTGGSTDTQYF
d_gene: TRBD1; j_gene: TRBJ2-1; abundance: few; v_gene: TRBV29-1; CDR3nt: TGCAGCGTTGAAGGGCAGGGGGCCAATGAGCAGTTCTTC; CDR3aa: CSVEGQGANEQFF
d_gene: TRBD1; j_gene: TRBJ2-7; abundance: NA; v_gene: TRBV20-1; CDR3nt: TGCAGTGCTACCCCGGGACAGGGAGCTCTTCACTACGAGCAGTACTTC; CDR3aa: CSATPGQGALHYEQYF
d_gene: TRBD1; j_gene: TRBJ1-1; abundance: NA; v_gene: TRBV7-9; CDR3nt: TGTGCCAGCAGCCTTCAGGGGGCCTCTCACACTGAAGCTTTCTTT; CDR3aa: CASSLQGASHTEAFF
d_gene: TRBD1; j_gene: TRBJ2-1; abundance: few; v_gene: TRBV6-6; CDR3nt: TGTGCCAGCAACCCACAGGGGCGAGAGCAGTTCTTC; CDR3aa: CASNPQGREQFF
d_gene: TRBD1; j_gene: TRBJ2-7; abundance: few; v_gene: TRBV20-1; CDR3nt: TGCAGTGCCCCCAAGCCAGGGGGCCGTCGGGAGCAGTACTTC; CDR3aa: CSAPKPGGRREQYF
d_gene: NA; j_gene: TRBJ2-5; abundance: once; v_gene: TRBV11-2; CDR3nt: TGTGCCAGCAGCCCCTTTGCTCGGGGCCAAGAGACCCAGTACTTC; CDR3aa: CASSPFARGQETQYF
d_gene: NA; j_gene: TRBJ2-7; abundance: NA; v_gene: TRBV27; CDR3nt: TGTGCCAGCAGTTTTTTGGCGGGGGCCTCCTACGAGCAGTACTTC; CDR3aa: CASSFLAGASYEQYF
d_gene: TRBD1; j_gene: TRBJ2-3; abundance: NA; v_gene: TRBV28; CDR3nt: TGTGCCAGCTGGACAGGGGGCAGGGATACGCAGTATTTT; CDR3aa: CASWTGGRDTQYF
d_gene: TRBD2; j_gene: TRBJ2-3; abundance: NA; v_gene: TRBV7-9; CDR3nt: TGTGCCAGCACCCGGGGGGGCGACGACACAGATACGCAGTATTTT; CDR3aa: CASTRGGDDTDTQYF
d_gene: TRBD2; j_gene: TRBJ2-1; abundance: few; v_gene: TRBV9; CDR3nt: TGTGCCAGCAGCGCCGGACTAGCGGGGAGCAATGAGCAGTTCTTC; CDR3aa: CASSAGLAGSNEQFF
d_gene: TRBD1; j_gene: TRBJ1-1; abundance: NA; v_gene: TRBV5-1; CDR3nt: TGCGCCAGCAGCTCATACCCAGGACAGGGATATTCTGAAGCTTTCTTT; CDR3aa: CASSSYPGQGYSEAFF
d_gene: TRBD1; j_gene: TRBJ1-1; abundance: few; v_gene: TRBV30; CDR3nt: TGTGCCTGGAGTGTATCAATTCCAGGGACAGGGAACACTGAAGCTTTCTTT; CDR3aa: CAWSVSIPGTGNTEAFF
d_gene: NA; j_gene: TRBJ2-1; abundance: few; v_gene: TRBV6-5; CDR3nt: TGTGCCAGCAGTCTACCGGGACCAAACAATGAGCAGTTCTTC; CDR3aa: CASSLPGPNNEQFF
d_gene: NA; j_gene: TRBJ2-2; abundance: NA; v_gene: TRBV19; CDR3nt: TGTGCCAGTAGTATAGTTCTCACAAACACCGGGGAGCTGTTTTTT; CDR3aa: CASSIVLTNTGELFF
d_gene: TRBD2; j_gene: TRBJ2-3; abundance: NA; v_gene: TRBV29-1; CDR3nt: TGCAGCGCTCCGGGGGGGCGCACAGATACGCAGTATTTT; CDR3aa: CSAPGGRTDTQYF
d_gene: NA; j_gene: TRBJ1-5; abundance: NA; v_gene: TRBV4-1; CDR3nt: TGCGCCAGCAGCCAAGAATATAGCAATCAGCCCCAGCATTTT; CDR3aa: CASSQEYSNQPQHF
d_gene: NA; j_gene: TRBJ2-1; abundance: NA; v_gene: TRBV6-1; CDR3nt: TGTGCCAGCAGTGAACGCGGGATCTCCTACAATGAGCAGTTCTTC; CDR3aa: CASSERGISYNEQFF
d_gene: TRBD1; j_gene: TRBJ1-1; abundance: few; v_gene: TRBV20-1; CDR3nt: TGCAGTGATAGGGACAGGGAGCGCACTGAAGCTTTCTTT; CDR3aa: CSDRDRERTEAFF
d_gene: TRBD2; j_gene: TRBJ2-3; abundance: few; v_gene: TRBV7-9; CDR3nt: TGTGCCAGCAGCTCGGGGACTAGCTGGGGCACAGATACGCAGTATTTT; CDR3aa: CASSSGTSWGTDTQYF
d_gene: NA; j_gene: TRBJ1-5; abundance: NA; v_gene: TRBV12-3/TRBV12-4; CDR3nt: TGTGCCAGCAGTTTGTGGCAGACAAATCAGCCCCAGCATTTT; CDR3aa: CASSLWQTNQPQHF
d_gene: NA; j_gene: TRBJ2-1; abundance: NA; v_gene: TRBV6-5; CDR3nt: TGTGCCAGCAGTTACCCGCTTGACAGATCGAGCTCCTACAATGAGCAGTTCTTC; CDR3aa: CASSYPLDRSSSYNEQFF
d_gene: TRBD1; j_gene: TRBJ2-7; abundance: few; v_gene: TRBV7-9; CDR3nt: TGTGCCAGCAGCTCCGGGACAGGGCACCTTTTCTACGAGCAGTACTTC; CDR3aa: CASSSGTGHLFYEQYF
d_gene: NA; j_gene: TRBJ2-7; abundance: NA; v_gene: TRBV20-1; CDR3nt: TGCAGTGCTAGAGATTTGAGAGGGGATCATTACGAGCAGTACTTC; CDR3aa: CSARDLRGDHYEQYF
d_gene: NA; j_gene: TRBJ2-1; abundance: few; v_gene: TRBV4-1; CDR3nt: TGCGCCAGCAGCCGCGGCCCTGAGCAGTTCTTC; CDR3aa: CASSRGPEQFF
d_gene: NA; j_gene: TRBJ2-7; abundance: NA; v_gene: TRBV7-2; CDR3nt: TGTGCCAGCAGCCAGGGGGGACCGACCCCCCTGGAGCAGTACTTC; CDR3aa: CASSQGGPTPLEQYF
d_gene: TRBD2; j_gene: TRBJ2-2; abundance: NA; v_gene: TRBV7-8; CDR3nt: TGTGCTAGCAGCCGAAAGCGGGGGGATCGGACCGGGGAGCTGTTTTTT; CDR3aa: CASSRKRGDRTGELFF
d_gene: TRBD1; j_gene: TRBJ2-1; abundance: NA; v_gene: TRBV29-1; CDR3nt: TGCAGCGTTGAAACAGGGGAAAAGTCTGAGCAGTTCTTC; CDR3aa: CSVETGEKSEQFF
d_gene: TRBD1; j_gene: TRBJ2-4; abundance: NA; v_gene: TRBV5-1; CDR3nt: TGCGCCAGCAGCCTGACGGGACAGGGGGCCTCCAAAAACATTCAGTACTTC; CDR3aa: CASSLTGQGASKNIQYF
d_gene: TRBD2; j_gene: TRBJ2-7; abundance: few; v_gene: TRBV3-1; CDR3nt: TGTGCCAGCAGCCAGCGAGCGGGGGCAGCCTACGAGCAGTACTTC; CDR3aa: CASSQRAGAAYEQYF
d_gene: TRBD1; j_gene: TRBJ2-7; abundance: NA; v_gene: TRBV6-4; CDR3nt: TGTGCCAGCAGTGCGTGGACAGGGCAGCAGTACTTC; CDR3aa: CASSAWTGQQYF
d_gene: NA; j_gene: TRBJ2-5; abundance: NA; v_gene: TRBV7-2; CDR3nt: TGTGCCAGCAGCTTTTTGAGAAGGGCCCCTCAAGAGACCCAGTACTTC; CDR3aa: CASSFLRRAPQETQYF
d_gene: NA; j_gene: TRBJ2-7; abundance: NA; v_gene: TRBV7-2; CDR3nt: TGTGCCAGCAGCCCCTATCCTTACGAGCAGTACTTC; CDR3aa: CASSPYPYEQYF
d_gene: NA; j_gene: TRBJ2-1; abundance: few; v_gene: TRBV4-2; CDR3nt: TGTGCCAGCAGCCAACTCGGGACCCTGAGCTCCTACAATGAGCAGTTCTTC; CDR3aa: CASSQLGTLSSYNEQFF
d_gene: NA; j_gene: TRBJ1-6; abundance: few; v_gene: TRBV6-1; CDR3nt: TGTGCCAGCAGTACAGGGAATTCACCCCTCCACTTT; CDR3aa: CASSTGNSPLHF
d_gene: NA; j_gene: TRBJ2-3; abundance: NA; v_gene: TRBV9; CDR3nt: TGTGCCAGCAGCAAACTCGGCGGGCTAAGCACAGATACGCAGTATTTT; CDR3aa: CASSKLGGLSTDTQYF